Listed below are T cell receptor beta chains from one sample, sequenced in a study of identical twins. A single record per CDR3 protein comes from TCRdb applying MiXCR to the 5' RACE reads. The repertoire holds 450,000 to 650,000 distinct CDR3 sequences, with 12% to 15% as singletons. The sample was also reused in another study, on yellow fever vaccine responses in identical twins.

Sequencing input: CD4+ T cells sorted from blood. The source of these receptors is a woman aged 18-29 years in good health. Each CDR3 is given with its conserved first and last residue. D genes are given only for firm matches. A row's size may be missing; if present it is once, few, many or a size class.

>.|TRBV20-1|.|TRBJ1-1
CSALDGYTEAFF
TGCAGTGCTTTGGACGGCTACACTGAAGCTTTCTTT
>few|TRBV12-3/TRBV12-4|.|TRBJ1-3
CASSYGQTGNTIYF
TGTGCCAGCAGTTACGGCCAAACTGGAAACACCATATATTTT
>many|TRBV20-1|TRBD2|TRBJ2-3
CSASGGLAGGTDTQYF
TGCAGTGCTAGTGGAGGACTAGCGGGAGGCACAGATACGCAGTATTTT
>few|TRBV5-1|.|TRBJ2-1
CASSPQGSAYNEQFF
TGCGCCAGCAGCCCCCAGGGGAGTGCCTACAATGAGCAGTTCTTC
>.|TRBV7-2|.|TRBJ1-2
CASSLGPGATFGYTF
TGTGCCAGCAGCTTAGGTCCGGGGGCTACGTTCGGCTACACCTTC
>few|TRBV20-1|.|TRBJ2-3
CSASRVGDSTDTQYF
TGCAGTGCTAGCCGGGTGGGGGATAGCACAGATACGCAGTATTTT
>.|TRBV12-3/TRBV12-4|TRBD2|TRBJ2-2
CASRITAWGGTAELFF
TGTGCCAGCAGAATAACCGCTTGGGGGGGGACCGCGGAGCTGTTTTTT
>few|TRBV10-3|TRBD1|TRBJ2-7
CAIAGQAYEQYF
TGTGCCATCGCCGGACAGGCCTACGAGCAGTACTTC
>.|TRBV4-1|.|TRBJ1-1
CASSQVPTNTEAFF
TGCGCCAGCAGCCAAGTCCCGACGAACACTGAAGCTTTCTTT
>.|TRBV27|.|TRBJ1-5
CASSFRSGQPQHF
TGTGCCAGCAGTTTTCGGAGTGGTCAGCCCCAGCATTTT
>.|TRBV20-1|.|TRBJ1-4
CSAPTAGRGGEKLFF
TGCAGTGCTCCGACGGCCGGGAGAGGTGGGGAAAAACTGTTTTTT
>.|TRBV12-3/TRBV12-4|TRBD1|TRBJ2-3
CASSLNRGSNTQYF
TGTGCCAGCAGTTTAAACAGGGGATCGAATACGCAGTATTTT
>.|TRBV12-3/TRBV12-4|TRBD2|TRBJ2-3
CASSTLPSGTSTDTQYF
TGTGCCAGCTCTACCCTCCCCAGCGGGACTAGCACAGATACGCAGTATTTT
>.|TRBV6-2/TRBV6-3|TRBD2|TRBJ2-7
CASRSRGLAGTLYEQYF
TGTGCCAGCAGATCCCGCGGACTAGCGGGCACACTCTACGAGCAGTACTTC
>few|TRBV20-1|TRBD2|TRBJ2-7
CSASSSGTYEQYF
TGCAGTGCTAGTTCAAGCGGGACCTACGAGCAGTACTTC
>.|TRBV20-1|.|TRBJ1-2
CSATRGYGYTF
TGCAGTGCTACCCGTGGCTATGGCTACACCTTC
>.|TRBV3-1|.|TRBJ1-2
CASSQDKDYGYTF
TGTGCCAGCAGCCAAGACAAAGACTATGGCTACACCTTC
>many|TRBV12-3/TRBV12-4|TRBD2|TRBJ2-7
CASSLALAGPYEQYF
TGTGCCAGCAGTTTAGCATTAGCGGGTCCCTACGAGCAGTACTTC
>few|TRBV2|.|TRBJ2-3
CASSEDYGSDTQYF
TGTGCCAGCAGTGAAGATTATGGCTCGGATACGCAGTATTTT
>.|TRBV6-5|.|TRBJ2-1
CASSSQGTPNEQFF
TGTGCCAGCAGTTCCCAAGGGACACCCAATGAGCAGTTCTTC
>few|TRBV12-5|.|TRBJ1-5
CASGLGETVLNQPQHF
TGTGCTAGTGGTTTGGGGGAGACGGTGCTCAATCAGCCCCAGCATTTT
>many|TRBV3-1|.|TRBJ1-2
CASSQRPVADGYTF
TGTGCCAGCAGCCAACGCCCCGTTGCTGATGGCTACACCTTC
>.|TRBV20-1|TRBD1|TRBJ2-2
CCAREHRQGNTGELFF
TGCTGTGCTAGAGAGCACCGACAGGGTAACACCGGGGAGCTGTTTTTT
>few|TRBV7-8|.|TRBJ2-1
CASTRPVGGTYNEQFF
TGTGCCAGCACCCGGCCGGTTGGGGGGACCTACAATGAGCAGTTCTTC